The clone carrying this TCR beta chain showed up just a few times. These data belong to a study of blood T cells in healthy people across ages. Together with a sample-barcoded 5' primer, a J-beta primer mix was included in a second PCR lasting about 6 to 11 cycles. TCRdb reanalysed the 5' RACE reads using MiXCR and keeps one entry per CDR3 protein. The table lists 730,000 or so distinct CDR3 sequences, approximately 40% of them singletons, with around 32% in the top ten. V dropped 4 bases and J dropped 0 bases, with 12 bases sitting between them. The CDR3 runs 15 residues. CDR1 and CDR2 (germline): SGHRS, YFSETQ.

The receptor's source is an elderly man in good health. Sequencing input: blood. V and J are TRBV5-1 and TRBJ2-3, with D possibly TRBD1 on 6 matching bases. CDR3 loop: CASSRDRPSTDTQYF. The CDR3 DNA sequence: TGCGCCAGCAGCAGAGACAGGCCAAGCACAGATACGCAGTATTTT. Combining the CDR3 with reference TRBV5-1 and TRBJ2-3 gives the whole variable domain KAGVTQTPRYLIKTRGQQVTLSCSPISGHRSVSWYQQTPGQGLQFLFEYFSETQRNKGNFPGRFSGRQFSNSRSEMNVSTLELGDSALYLCASSRDRPSTDTQYFGPGTRLTVL.